This record covers a single TCR beta chain. Its cognate antigen is unknown. Some clones are missing from TCRdb's copy, which holds only in-frame ones; the method was immunoSEQ multiplex PCR. This table has fewer than 30,000 clones, 75% to 90% appearing once. The data originate from a study of lymphopenia after photon versus proton radiotherapy. Notes on the study in general: After lymphocyte nadir, photon-treated repertoires showed oligoclonal expansion, especially CD8+ Temra. A bigger post-nadir fall in TCR diversity correlated inversely with survival time in deceased patients.

Trimming cost V 5 bases and J 9 bases; bases outside gene matches: 12. Germline V gene sequence: CDR1 MRHNA, CDR2 SNTAGT. This CDR3 is 15 amino acids long. V and J are TRBV6-4 and TRBJ2-1; 8 bases map to TRBD2. Specimen: peripheral blood, collected from a patient treated with photon-based radiotherapy. The sequence came from a woman in her forties or fifties with pancreatic cancer. The CDR3 spells CASSPTDGRAREQFF. DNA for the CDR3: TGTGCCAGCAGTCCGACTGACGGGAGGGCTCGTGAGCAGTTCTTC.